The 15 T cell receptor beta chains given below trace back to one sample, sequenced in a study of Graves' ophthalmopathy and Graves' hyperthyroidism. Researchers took RNA transcripts and amplified TCR beta CDR3 regions from them. First-round RT-PCR with HTBI primers preceded a second-round multiplex PCR. TCRdb independently ran MiXCR on the multiplex PCR reads; one entry per CDR3 protein. The data contain 500,000 to 700,000 distinct CDR3 sequences, roughly 20% of them singletons. Material for sequencing was peripheral blood. Every receptor here comes from a woman younger than 35 with stable Graves' hyperthyroidism. Some clones in this sample may be carry-over from other donors' samples.

Comment on this clonotype: The junction does not match germline at one end; this may be a read error. This rearrangement joins TRBV28 to TRBJ2-7; D call uncertain. The CDR3 consists of 14 residues. In germline, CDR1 is MDHEN, CDR2 SYDVKM. CDR3 coding DNA: TGTGCCACCACGGCGGCGGTAGGGTATAACGATCAGTACTTC. Its protein is CATTAAVGYNDQYF.

This clonotype was seen many times. The chain couples TRBV5-4 to TRBJ1-6; TRBD1 aligns across 11 bases. After removal of 4 bases from V and 10 bases from J, the junction contained 7 bases not matched to a gene. The CDR3 runs 15 residues. Per germline, CDR1 SGHNT and CDR2 YYREEE (reference sequence). The CDR3 here is CASSARTGGSSPLHF. The CDR3 bases are TGTGCCAGCAGCGCGCGGACAGGGGGCTCCTCACCCCTCCACTTT.

The sample holds many counts of this clonotype. V and J are TRBV7-2 and TRBJ2-4; 8 bases line up with TRBD1. The ends lost 5 bases at V and 7 bases at J; junction bases unmatched: 10. The length of the CDR3 is 15 residues. Looked up from germline, CDR1 is SGHTA and CDR2 is FQGNSA. The CDR3 protein is CASSPQGDRVNIQYF. The DNA of the CDR3 is TGTGCCAGCAGCCCACAGGGGGATAGGGTGAACATTCAGTACTTC.

This clonotype was detected only a few times. The rearrangement links TRBV3-1 to TRBJ1-1, with D uncertain. Between the trimmed V and J ends, which lost 0 bases and 6 bases, there was a span of 11 bases. The germline gives CDR1 LGHDT, CDR2 YNNKEL (reference sequence). The CDR3 covers 14 residues. CDR3 DNA sequence: TGTGCCAGCAGCCAAGATGATAAGGGCCCTGAAGCTTTCTTT. Protein sequence: CASSQDDKGPEAFF.

The chain links TRBV28 to TRBJ2-7; 14 bases are a match to TRBD2. The germline CDR1 and CDR2 sequences are MDHEN and SYDVKM. The V segment lost 5 bases and the J segment 5 bases; nucleotides outside the gene matches: 5. This CDR3 has 15 amino acids. CDR3 in amino acids: CASSTWGLAGDEQYF. As DNA, the CDR3 is TGTGCCAGCAGTACCTGGGGACTAGCGGGAGACGAGCAGTACTTC.

This clonotype was detected many times. This rearrangement joins TRBV15 to TRBJ1-2, with D hard to call. This CDR3 is built from 15 residues. Germline assignment: CDR1 LNHNV and CDR2 YYDKDF (reference sequence). Trimming cost V 0 bases and J 1 base, with 9 bases left between them. The CDR3, as DNA: TGTGCCACCAGCAGAGAACAGTTTATTAACTATGGCTACACCTTC. As protein: CATSREQFINYGYTF.

This clonotype was observed at least ten times. The rearrangement uses TRBV6-5 and TRBJ2-5; 7 bases are shared with TRBD1. V dropped 0 bases and J dropped 4; count of bases not matched to a gene: 5. This CDR3 is built from 15 residues. Germline CDR1 and CDR2: MNHEY and SVGAGI. The CDR3 DNA sequence: TGTGCCAGCAGTTACTCTAACAGGGGATTAGAGACCCAGTACTTC. It yields the protein CASSYSNRGLETQYF.

This clonotype appeared many times. The chain is built from TRBV2 and TRBJ2-7; D gene uncertain. V was pared by 1 base and J by 0 bases, with 7 bases between. The CDR3 consists of 14 residues. Germline CDR1 reads SNHLY; CDR2 reads FYNNEI. For the CDR3, the DNA is TGTGCCAGCAGTGAAGTTCCGAGCTCCTACGAGCAGTACTTC. Its protein is CASSEVPSSYEQYF.

The chain recombines TRBV12-3 or TRBV12-4 with TRBJ2-5; D is undetermined. V dropped 2 bases and J dropped 4 bases, with 8 bases sitting between them. The CDR3 is made up of 13 amino acids. CDR3 residues: CASSLRRVETQYF. The CDR3 DNA reads TGTGCCAGCAGTTTAAGAAGGGTAGAGACCCAGTACTTC.

The sample holds many counts of this clonotype. The chain links TRBV19 to TRBJ1-3; D gene uncertain. The ends were cut back, 10 bases at V and 3 bases at J, with 16 bases in the middle. CDR1 LNHDA and CDR2 SQIVND come from the germline V gene (reference sequence). This CDR3 is 14 amino acids long. CDR3 in DNA: TGTGCCACCCTGGAGGGAGCGGGTGGAAACACCATATATTTT. This translates into CATLEGAGGNTIYF.

This clonotype was found many times. The rearrangement links TRBV7-9 to TRBJ1-2; 9 bases agree with TRBD1. Germline values: CDR1 SEHNR, CDR2 FQNEAQ (reference sequence). The CDR3 runs to 14 residues. V was clipped by 3 bases and J by 8 bases; unmatched bases: 7. CDR3 sequence: CASSFDRGADGYTF. The DNA of the CDR3 is TGTGCCAGCAGCTTTGACAGGGGGGCCGACGGCTACACCTTC.

This clonotype was seen many times. The chain links TRBV6-1 to TRBJ1-2; D not resolved. The CDR3 extends over 14 amino acids. Trimming took off 0 bases at V and 8 bases at J, with 13 bases between the two ends. In germline, CDR1 is MNHNS, CDR2 SASEGT. The CDR3 sequence is CASSEADAAMGYTF. CDR3 bases: TGTGCCAGCAGTGAAGCTGACGCCGCTATGGGCTACACCTTC.

This clonotype was counted ten times or more. The chain carries TRBV11-2 and TRBJ2-5; tentatively, D is TRBD2 (5 bases). Trimming took 0 bases from V and 2 from J, leaving 13 bases between them. This CDR3 is 16 amino acids long. In germline, CDR1 is SGHAT, CDR2 FQNNGV. Here the CDR3 reads CASSLEVALLQETQYF. The CDR3 nucleotides are TGTGCCAGCAGCTTAGAGGTAGCGCTACTACAAGAGACCCAGTACTTC. The variable domain in full, completed from reference TRBV11-2 and TRBJ2-5, reads EAGVAQSPRYKIIEKRQSVAFWCNPISGHATLYWYQQILGQGPKLLIQFQNNGVVDDSQLPKDRFSAERLKGVDSTLKIQPAKLEDSAVYLCASSLEVALLQETQYFGPGTRLLVL.

This clonotype was seen ten or more times. The gene calls are TRBV6-1 and TRBJ1-5, with a tentative D call TRBD1 (5 bases). There are 15 residues in the CDR3. CDR1 is MNHNS and CDR2 is SASEGT in the germline V gene. Trimming removed 1 base at V and 4 bases at J, with 11 bases between. The DNA of the CDR3 is TGTGCCAGCAGTGAAGGGGGGACTCCAAATCAGCCCCAGCATTTT. Protein: CASSEGGTPNQPQHF.

A few counts support this clonotype. The rearrangement uses TRBV27 and TRBJ2-2, with D perhaps TRBD2 (6 bases). V was pared by 3 bases and J by 4 bases, with 15 bases between. In germline, CDR1 is MNHEY, CDR2 SMNVEV (reference sequence). This CDR3 is 16 amino acids long. The CDR3 sequence: CASSFSPGATTGELFF. The CDR3 nucleotides read TGTGCCAGCAGTTTCTCGCCGGGAGCCACCACCGGGGAGCTGTTTTTT.